This TCR beta chain was sequenced in a study of T cell repertoires in cytomegalovirus infection. Looking at the study overall: It was recently identified HLA-C-restricted and well-studied HLA-B-restricted CMV epitopes that the study used. Evidence of both CMV infection and a matching HLA type came from public TCR beta signatures. General study results and limits: The study identified carriers of CMV plus the relevant HLA from cumulative public TCR beta family frequency. Ex vivo, HLA-C-restricted CMV-specific TCR beta clonotypes prevailed over the rest of the response.

This clonotype came up a few times. Its antigen is as yet unknown. TCRdb re-analysed the reads in MiXCR, keeping a single row per CDR3 protein. This sample has about 830,000 distinct CDR3 sequences; around a third occur once, and the top ten carry around 11%. Unmatched junction bases numbered 8, after V lost 5 bases and J lost 2 bases. Germline V gene lookup returns CDR1 MNHNS and CDR2 SASEGT. The CDR3 extends over 16 amino acids. The source was cultured CD8+ T cells from PBMCs, collected from culture after CMV antigen stimulation. The rearrangement joins TRBV6-1 to TRBJ2-5; 10 bases align to TRBD1. The clonotype originates from a human donor in good health (CMV status not recorded). Some clones in this sample may be carry-over from other donors' samples. In nucleotides, the CDR3 is TGTGCCAGCAGTACTCGCCGGGACAGGGGTCAAGAGACCCAGTACTTC. Protein sequence: CASSTRRDRGQETQYF.